These T cell receptor beta chains were read from a single sample in a study of blood T cell repertoires in COVID-19. Clones were read by immunoSEQ multiplex PCR, and TCRdb kept only the in-frame ones, dropping some. The repertoire includes around 270,000 clones, roughly 88% of them detected once, and approximately 0.94% sits in the top ten. Input material: peripheral blood. These receptors all stem from a human donor with COVID-19, enrolled during active disease. The donor label of this sample is uncertain. The CDR3 runs from the conserved cysteine through the conserved F or W. A D gene is named only where the DNA matches it firmly. Rows may omit the clone size; those that give it use once, few, many or a size class.

V gene	clone size	D gene	J gene	CDR3 protein	CDR3 DNA
TRBV27	NA	NA	TRBJ1-3	CASSLRPGAYSGNTIYF	TGTGCCAGCAGTTTACGTCCAGGGGCCTACTCTGGAAACACCATATATTTT
TRBV19	NA	TRBD2	TRBJ2-7	CASSVASGHYEQYF	TGTGCCAGTAGCGTTGCTAGCGGGCACTACGAGCAGTACTTC
TRBV7-2	NA	TRBD2	TRBJ2-2	CASSSTSGTTGELFF	TGTGCCAGCAGCTCGACTAGCGGGACCACCGGGGAGCTGTTTTTT
TRBV7-2	NA	NA	TRBJ1-2	CASSLVAPVGGYGYTF	TGTGCCAGCAGCTTAGTGGCACCCGTGGGGGGCTATGGCTACACCTTC
TRBV7-6	NA	NA	TRBJ1-1	CASSLQGLNTEAFF	TGTGCCAGCAGCTTGCAGGGTCTGAACACTGAAGCTTTCTTT
TRBV6-5	once	NA	TRBJ2-7	CASHGSYEQYF	TGTGCCAGCCACGGGTCTTACGAGCAGTACTTC
TRBV28	NA	TRBD2	TRBJ2-1	CASSPSAGGPREQFF	TGTGCCAGCAGCCCCTCGGCGGGAGGGCCCAGGGAGCAGTTCTTC
TRBV7-2	NA	NA	TRBJ1-3	CASSPGAGGQTQGTIYF	TGTGCCAGCAGTCCAGGGGCGGGGGGCCAGACTCAGGGCACCATATATTTT
TRBV5-8	NA	TRBD2	TRBJ2-1	CASSPSKGGPENNEQFF	TGTGCCAGCAGCCCCTCTAAGGGAGGGCCGGAAAACAATGAGCAGTTCTTC
TRBV5-1	NA	NA	TRBJ1-3	CASSLGGQSSGNTIYF	TGCGCCAGCAGCTTGGGAGGACAGAGCTCTGGAAACACCATATATTTT
TRBV7-9	NA	NA	TRBJ2-7	CASSRALGVHEQYF	TGTGCCAGCAGCCGGGCTCTCGGGGTGCACGAGCAGTACTTC
TRBV5-1	NA	TRBD1	TRBJ2-1	CASKQGAYNEQFF	TGCGCCAGCAAACAGGGGGCCTACAATGAGCAGTTCTTC
TRBV28	NA	NA	TRBJ1-5	CASSLWSLNQPQHF	TGTGCCAGCAGTTTATGGAGCCTGAATCAGCCCCAGCATTTT
TRBV19	NA	TRBD1	TRBJ1-5	CASSRGTGIRHQPQHF	TGTGCCAGTAGTAGGGGGACAGGGATCAGACATCAGCCCCAGCATTTT
TRBV7-9	NA	NA	TRBJ1-1	CASSLVPTVTEAFF	TGTGCCAGCAGCTTAGTACCGACAGTAACTGAAGCTTTCTTT
TRBV7-6	NA	TRBD1	TRBJ2-1	CASSPGQGKHDEQFF	TGTGCCAGCAGTCCTGGACAGGGGAAACACGATGAGCAGTTCTTC